This entry features one T cell receptor beta chain sequence. The sample is drawn from a study of T cells after yellow fever vaccination. Study as a whole: SMART-Seq v4 Ultra Low Input prepared libraries from low-cell fractions.

CDR3 length: 14 residues. Germline CDR1 and CDR2: ENHRY and SYGVKD. Trimming removed 6 bases from V and 1 base from J, with 11 bases in between. TCRdb ran MiXCR on the 5' RACE reads and lists one entry per CDR3 protein. The sample shows some 300,000 distinct CDR3 sequences, approximately 10% of them seen only once. Sequenced material: CD4+ T cells sorted from PBMCs, taken 5 days after the yellow fever booster vaccination. This rearrangement joins TRBV10-3 to TRBJ2-3, with a tentative D call TRBD2 (5 bases). This TCR was sampled from a man between 18 and 29 years old who received the YFV17D yellow fever vaccine. The CDR3 loop is CAIRKLGRTDTQYF. CDR3 bases: TGTGCCATCAGGAAACTAGGCCGCACAGATACGCAGTATTTT.